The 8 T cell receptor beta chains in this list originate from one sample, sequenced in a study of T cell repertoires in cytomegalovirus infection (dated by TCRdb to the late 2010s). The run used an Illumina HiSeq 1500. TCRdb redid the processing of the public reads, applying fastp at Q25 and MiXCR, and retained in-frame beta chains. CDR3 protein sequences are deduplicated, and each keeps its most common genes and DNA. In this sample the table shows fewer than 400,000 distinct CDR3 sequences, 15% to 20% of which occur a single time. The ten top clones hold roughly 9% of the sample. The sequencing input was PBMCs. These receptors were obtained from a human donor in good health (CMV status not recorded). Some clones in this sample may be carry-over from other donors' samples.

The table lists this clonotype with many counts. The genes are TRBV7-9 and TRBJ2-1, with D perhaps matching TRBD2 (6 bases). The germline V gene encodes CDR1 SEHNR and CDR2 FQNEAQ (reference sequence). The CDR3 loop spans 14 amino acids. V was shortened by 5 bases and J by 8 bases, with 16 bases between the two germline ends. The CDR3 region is CASSPGVGPDEQFF. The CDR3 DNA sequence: TGTGCCAGCAGCCCGGGGGTGGGGCCAGATGAGCAGTTCTTC.

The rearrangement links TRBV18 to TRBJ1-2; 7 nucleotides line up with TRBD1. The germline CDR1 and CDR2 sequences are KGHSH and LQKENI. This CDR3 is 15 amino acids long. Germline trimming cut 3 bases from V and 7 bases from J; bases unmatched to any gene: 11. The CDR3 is CASSPYRDSPSGYTF. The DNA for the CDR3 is TGTGCCAGCTCACCCTACCGGGACAGCCCTAGTGGCTACACCTTC.

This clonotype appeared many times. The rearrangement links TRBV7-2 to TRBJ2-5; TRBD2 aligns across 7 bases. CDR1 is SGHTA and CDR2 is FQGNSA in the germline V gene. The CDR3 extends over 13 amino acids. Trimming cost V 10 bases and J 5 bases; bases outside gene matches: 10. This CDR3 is CATRREVGETQYF. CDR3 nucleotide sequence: TGTGCCACCCGTCGGGAGGTTGGGGAGACCCAGTACTTC.

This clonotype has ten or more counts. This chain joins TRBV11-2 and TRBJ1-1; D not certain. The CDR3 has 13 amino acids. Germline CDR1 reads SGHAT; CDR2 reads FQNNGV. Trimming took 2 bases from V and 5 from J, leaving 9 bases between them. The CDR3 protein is CASSLSPMTEAFF. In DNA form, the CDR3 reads TGTGCCAGCAGCTTAAGTCCGATGACTGAAGCTTTCTTT.

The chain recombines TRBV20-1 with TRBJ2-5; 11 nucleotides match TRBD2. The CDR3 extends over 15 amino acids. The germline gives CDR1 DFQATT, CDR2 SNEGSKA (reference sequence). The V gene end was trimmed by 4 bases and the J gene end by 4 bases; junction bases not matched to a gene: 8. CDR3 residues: CSAIPTSGAAETQYF. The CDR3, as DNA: TGCAGTGCTATCCCGACTAGCGGGGCCGCAGAGACCCAGTACTTC.

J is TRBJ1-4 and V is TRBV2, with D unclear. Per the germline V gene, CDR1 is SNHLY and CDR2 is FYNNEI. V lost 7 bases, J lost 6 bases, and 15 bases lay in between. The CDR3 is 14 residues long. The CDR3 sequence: CASNGGSGYEKLFF. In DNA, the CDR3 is TGTGCCAGCAATGGCGGCAGTGGGTATGAAAAACTGTTTTTT.

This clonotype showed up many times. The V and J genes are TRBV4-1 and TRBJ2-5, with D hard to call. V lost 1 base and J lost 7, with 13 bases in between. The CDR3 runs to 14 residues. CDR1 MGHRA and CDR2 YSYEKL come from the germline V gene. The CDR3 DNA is TGCGCCAGCAGCCAAGTGTCGACGGCTGGGACCCAGTACTTC. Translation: CASSQVSTAGTQYF.

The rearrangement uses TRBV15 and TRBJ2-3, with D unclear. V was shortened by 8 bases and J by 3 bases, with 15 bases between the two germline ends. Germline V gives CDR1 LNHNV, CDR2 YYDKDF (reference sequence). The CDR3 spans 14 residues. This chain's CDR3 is CATCLGASTDTQYF. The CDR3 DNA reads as TGTGCCACCTGTTTAGGCGCGTCAACAGATACGCAGTATTTT.